The rows below give T cell receptor beta chains drawn from one sample of a study of blood T cell repertoires in COVID-19. Produced via immunoSEQ multiplex PCR; TCRdb's table is partial and in-frame only. Of some 250,000 clones in the sample, roughly 86% are singletons; the top ten hold around 2.8%. Sequences were obtained from peripheral blood. The receptors come from a woman between 25 and 40 years old who had recovered from COVID-19. CDR3s include the opening cysteine and the closing phenylalanine or tryptophan. The order of the fields is clone size, D gene, J gene, V gene, CDR3 DNA, CDR3 protein. The D gene is left open where the match is weak. Size values are once, few and many counts, or a class for expanded clones, and some rows have none.

>NA|NA|TRBJ1-5|TRBV4-2
TGTGCCAGCAGCCAAGGGCAGTCTAGCAATCAGCCCCAGCATTTT
CASSQGQSSNQPQHF
>few|TRBD1|TRBJ1-1|TRBV19
TGTGCCAGTAGTATAACCTACGACAGGGTCAGTGAAGCTTTCTTT
CASSITYDRVSEAFF
>NA|NA|TRBJ1-5|TRBV7-8
TGTGCCAGCAGCTTAGGGGCGGGGAATCAGCCCCAGCATTTT
CASSLGAGNQPQHF
>many|NA|TRBJ2-5|TRBV3-1/TRBV3-2
TGTGCCAGCAGCCAAGATCAGGAGACCCAGTACTTC
CASSQDQETQYF
>once|NA|TRBJ2-3|TRBV29-1
TGCAGCGTTGCCCCTGAGGAGACAGTCCGGCAGTATTTT
CSVAPEETVRQYF
>NA|TRBD1|TRBJ1-2|TRBV5-1
TGCGCCAGCAACACACAGGGGGGCTATGGCTACACCTTC
CASNTQGGYGYTF
>NA|TRBD1|TRBJ2-7|TRBV9
TGTGCCAGCAGCGTCGGACCGGGACAGGGTCTTTACGAGCAGTACTTC
CASSVGPGQGLYEQYF
>NA|TRBD1|TRBJ1-1|TRBV9
TGTGCCAGCAGCGTAAACTCGGGACAGATGAACACTGAAGCTTTCTTT
CASSVNSGQMNTEAFF
>once|NA|TRBJ1-5|TRBV6-5
TGTGCCAGCAGCCTCGGACAGAGATGGCAGCCCCAGCATTTT
CASSLGQRWQPQHF
>NA|NA|TRBJ1-4|TRBV5-1
TGCGCCAGCAGCTTGGTATCAGGGGTGGGAGAAAAACTGTTTTTT
CASSLVSGVGEKLFF